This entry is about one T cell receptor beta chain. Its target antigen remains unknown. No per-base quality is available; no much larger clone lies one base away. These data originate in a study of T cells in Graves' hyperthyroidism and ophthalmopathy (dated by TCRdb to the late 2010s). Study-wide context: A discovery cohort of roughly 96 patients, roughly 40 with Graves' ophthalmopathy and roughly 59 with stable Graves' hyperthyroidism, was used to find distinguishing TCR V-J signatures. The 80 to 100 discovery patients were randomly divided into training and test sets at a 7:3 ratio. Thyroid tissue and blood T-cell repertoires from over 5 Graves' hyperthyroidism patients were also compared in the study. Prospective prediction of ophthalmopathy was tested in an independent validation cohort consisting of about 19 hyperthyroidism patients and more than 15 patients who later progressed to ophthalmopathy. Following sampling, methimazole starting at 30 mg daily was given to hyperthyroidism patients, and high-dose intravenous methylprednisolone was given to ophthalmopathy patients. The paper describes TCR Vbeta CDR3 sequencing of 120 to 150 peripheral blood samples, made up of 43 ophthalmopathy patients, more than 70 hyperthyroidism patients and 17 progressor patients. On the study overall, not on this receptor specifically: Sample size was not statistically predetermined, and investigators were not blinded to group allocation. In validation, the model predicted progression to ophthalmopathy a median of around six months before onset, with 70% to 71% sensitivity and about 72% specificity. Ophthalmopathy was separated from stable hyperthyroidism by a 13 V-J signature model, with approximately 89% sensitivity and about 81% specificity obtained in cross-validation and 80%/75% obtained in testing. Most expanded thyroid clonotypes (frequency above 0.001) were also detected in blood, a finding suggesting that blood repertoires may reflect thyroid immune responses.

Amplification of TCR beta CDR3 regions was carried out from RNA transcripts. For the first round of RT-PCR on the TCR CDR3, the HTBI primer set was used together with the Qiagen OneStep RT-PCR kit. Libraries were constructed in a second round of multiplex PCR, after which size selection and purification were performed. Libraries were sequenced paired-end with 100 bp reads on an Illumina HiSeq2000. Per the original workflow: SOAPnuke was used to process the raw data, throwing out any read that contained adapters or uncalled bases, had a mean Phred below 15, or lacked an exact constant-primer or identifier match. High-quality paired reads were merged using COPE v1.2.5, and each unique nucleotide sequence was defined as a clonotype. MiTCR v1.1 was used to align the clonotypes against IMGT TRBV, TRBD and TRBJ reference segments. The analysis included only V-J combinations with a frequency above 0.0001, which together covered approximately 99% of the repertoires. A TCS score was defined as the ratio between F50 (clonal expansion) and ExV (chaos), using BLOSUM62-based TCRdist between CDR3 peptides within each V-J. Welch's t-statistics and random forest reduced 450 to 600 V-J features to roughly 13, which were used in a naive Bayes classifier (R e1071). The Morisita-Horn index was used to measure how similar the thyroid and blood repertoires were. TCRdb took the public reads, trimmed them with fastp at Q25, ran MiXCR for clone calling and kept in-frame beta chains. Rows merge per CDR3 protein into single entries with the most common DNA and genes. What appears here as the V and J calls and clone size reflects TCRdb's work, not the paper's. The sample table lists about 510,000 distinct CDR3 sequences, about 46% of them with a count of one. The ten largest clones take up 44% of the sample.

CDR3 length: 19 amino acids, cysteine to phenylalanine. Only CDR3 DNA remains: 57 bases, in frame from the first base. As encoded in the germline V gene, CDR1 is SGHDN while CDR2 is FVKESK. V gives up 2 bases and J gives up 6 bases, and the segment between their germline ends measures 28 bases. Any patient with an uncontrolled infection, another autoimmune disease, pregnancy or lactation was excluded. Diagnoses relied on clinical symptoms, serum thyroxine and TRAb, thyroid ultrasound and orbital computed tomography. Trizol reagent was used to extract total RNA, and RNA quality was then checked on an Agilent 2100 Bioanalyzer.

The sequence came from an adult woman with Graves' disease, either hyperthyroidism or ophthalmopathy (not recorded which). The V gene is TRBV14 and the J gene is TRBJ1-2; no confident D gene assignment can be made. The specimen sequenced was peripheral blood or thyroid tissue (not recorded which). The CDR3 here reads CASSQYSGSANTGVHGYTF. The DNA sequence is TGTGCCAGCAGCCAATATAGCGGATCTGCGAACACCGGGGTACATGGCTACACCTTC.